The entry below gives a single TCR beta chain sequence along with its context. It lacks a known antigen. No per-base quality is available; no much larger clone lies one base away. The source of the sample is a study of T-cell reconstitution after alpha-beta-depleted transplantation in children (dated by TCRdb to between 2015 and 2016). Notes on the research overall: T-cell immune reconstitution after TCRalphabeta/CD19-depleted allogeneic hematopoietic cell transplantation in children was quantitatively tracked in the study by means of TCR repertoire profiling. The investigation overall reported the following: Apparently early alphabetaT-cell count recovery about two months after transplant reportedly relied on only several hundred rapidly expanded clones derived from non-depleted graft cells. In some patients, the high TCRbeta diversity seen at day 60 was put down to recipient T cells and intrathymic progenitors that had survived conditioning. Hyperexpanded clone frequencies declined over subsequent months; after one year, T-cell counts and TCRbeta diversity were mostly attributed to newly produced T cells.

The intended sense of this specimen's treatment or condition label: allogeneic hematopoietic cell transplantation with graft depleted of TCRalphabeta T cells and CD19 B cells. TCRalphabeta/CD19-depleted allogeneic hematopoietic cell grafts were given to the transplant recipients, all of whom were children. V is cut by 7 bases and J by 6 bases, and the space between the germline ends is 25 bases. The CDR3 spans 17 residues, from the cysteine through the phenylalanine. Only the CDR3 part of the read is kept: 51 bases, read in frame from the first base. The germline V gene provides CDR1 WSHSY and CDR2 SAAADI. Library generation was performed with PCR. Reads for this sample came from an Illumina HiSeq 2500. TCR libraries were prepared with molecular barcoding, using unique molecular identifiers to normalize TCRbeta repertoire quantification. The public reads were quality trimmed at Q25 with fastp and then assembled into clones with MiXCR by TCRdb, keeping productive beta chains. CDR3 protein duplicates are merged, each entry listing the most common genes and DNA. In all, the sample holds hundreds of thousands of distinct CDR3 sequences, and under 20% of those were seen once. The top ten clones comprise 43% of the sample.

The material sequenced was PBMCs, mostly from graft donor cells, taken 360 days after TCRalphabeta/CD19-depleted stem cell transplant. In this chain, TRBV10-2 is recombined with TRBJ2-4; the D gene is possibly TRBD1 or TRBD2, with 5 bases matching each. The clonotype was recovered from a male patient between 2 and 15 years old who had a stem cell transplant for acute lymphoblastic leukemia, so the T cells may come from the graft donor. The CDR3 here reads CASKNEFQELGGNIQYF. The DNA sequence is as follows: TGCGCCAGCAAAAACGAATTTCAAGAGCTTGGGGGAAACATTCAGTACTTC.